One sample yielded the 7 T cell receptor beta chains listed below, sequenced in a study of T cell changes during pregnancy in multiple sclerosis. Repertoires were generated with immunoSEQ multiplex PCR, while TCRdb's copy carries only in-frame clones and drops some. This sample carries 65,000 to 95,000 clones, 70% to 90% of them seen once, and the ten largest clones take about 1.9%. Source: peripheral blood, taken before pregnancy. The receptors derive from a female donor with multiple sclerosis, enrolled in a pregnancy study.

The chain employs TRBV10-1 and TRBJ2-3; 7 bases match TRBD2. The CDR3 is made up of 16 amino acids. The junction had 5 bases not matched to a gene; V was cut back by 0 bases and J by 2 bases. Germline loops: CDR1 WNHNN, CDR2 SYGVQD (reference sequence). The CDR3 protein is CASSESGRGDTDTQYF. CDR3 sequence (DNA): TGCGCCAGCAGTGAGTCTGGACGGGGGGACACAGATACGCAGTATTTT.

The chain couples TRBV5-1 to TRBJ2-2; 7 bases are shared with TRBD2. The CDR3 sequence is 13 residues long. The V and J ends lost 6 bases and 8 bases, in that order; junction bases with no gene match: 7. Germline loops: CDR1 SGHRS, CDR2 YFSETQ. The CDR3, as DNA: TGCGCCAGCACGAGCCCCGGGAGGGGGGAGCTGTTTTTT. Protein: CASTSPGRGELFF.

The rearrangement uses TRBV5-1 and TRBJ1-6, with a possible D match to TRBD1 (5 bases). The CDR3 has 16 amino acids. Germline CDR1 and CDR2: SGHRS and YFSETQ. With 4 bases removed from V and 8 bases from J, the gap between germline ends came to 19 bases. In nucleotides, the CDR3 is TGCGCCAGCAGCGGATCCGCGGGGCAAGGCGATTCACCCCTCCACTTT. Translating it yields CASSGSAGQGDSPLHF. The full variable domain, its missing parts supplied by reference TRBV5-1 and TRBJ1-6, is KAGVTQTPRYLIKTRGQQVTLSCSPISGHRSVSWYQQTPGQGLQFLFEYFSETQRNKGNFPGRFSGRQFSNSRSEMNVSTLELGDSALYLCASSGSAGQGDSPLHFGNGTRLTVT.

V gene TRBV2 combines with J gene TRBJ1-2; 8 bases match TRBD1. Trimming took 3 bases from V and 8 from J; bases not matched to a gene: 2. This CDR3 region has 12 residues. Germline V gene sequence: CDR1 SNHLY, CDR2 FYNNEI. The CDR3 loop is CASSDRGRGYTF. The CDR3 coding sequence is TGTGCCAGCAGTGACAGGGGGCGCGGCTACACCTTC.

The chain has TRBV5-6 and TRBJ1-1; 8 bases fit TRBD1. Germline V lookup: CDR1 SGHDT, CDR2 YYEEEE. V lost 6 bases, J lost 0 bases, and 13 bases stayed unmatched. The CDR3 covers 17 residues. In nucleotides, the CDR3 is TGTGCCAGCATCCCAAACGGTAGACAGGGGATGAACACTGAAGCTTTCTTT. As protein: CASIPNGRQGMNTEAFF.

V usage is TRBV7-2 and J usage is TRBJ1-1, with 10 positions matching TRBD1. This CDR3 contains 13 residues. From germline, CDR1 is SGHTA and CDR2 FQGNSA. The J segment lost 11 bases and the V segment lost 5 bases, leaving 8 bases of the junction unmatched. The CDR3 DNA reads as TGTGCCAGCAGCCCGGGACAGGGGCGAATCGCTTTCTTT. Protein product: CASSPGQGRIAFF.

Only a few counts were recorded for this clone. This chain's CDR3 is CASSGGAWDEQYF. In DNA, the CDR3 is TGTGCTAGTAGCGGGGGCGCCTGGGACGAGCAGTACTTC. The gene calls are TRBV12-5 and TRBJ2-7, with 8 nucleotides matching TRBD2. V was clipped by 8 bases and J by 5 bases; unmatched bases: 8. CDR1 is LGHNT, CDR2 FRNRAP, per germline. This CDR3 contains 13 residues. The whole variable domain, remainder taken from reference TRBV12-5 and TRBJ2-7, is DARVTQTPRHKVTEMGQEVTMRCQPILGHNTVFWYRQTMMQGLELLAYFRNRAPLDDSGMPKDRFSAEMPDATLATLKIQPSEPRDSAVYFCASSGGAWDEQYFGPGTRLTVT.